This T cell receptor (beta chain) was sequenced in a study of T cells after yellow fever vaccination. On the study more broadly: The authors prepared low-cell-number fractions using SMART-Seq v4 Ultra Low Input.

Via MiXCR, TCRdb re-called the 5' RACE reads, giving one row per CDR3 protein. This sample has approximately 300,000 distinct CDR3 sequences, with around 6.8% found just once. Germline V gives CDR1 MNHNS, CDR2 SASEGT. The V end was cut by 4 bases, the J end by 6 bases, with 22 bases between. The CDR3 loop spans 18 amino acids. Sequences were derived from PBMCs, sampled 35 to 50 days after the first yellow fever vaccination. This sequence originates from a man aged 18 to 30 who received the YFV17D yellow fever vaccine. The chain combines TRBV6-1 with TRBJ1-6; D is possibly TRBD1 (6 bases). Here the CDR3 DNA reads TGTGCCAGCAGTGCTTTCTCGGACAGCCAGTGGGTTAATTCACCCCTCCACTTT. This gives the protein CASSAFSDSQWVNSPLHF.